Listed below are T cell receptor beta chains from one sample, sequenced in a study of T-cell memory formation after mild COVID-19. TCRdb reprocessed the 5' RACE reads with MiXCR, giving one entry per CDR3 protein. The sample lists roughly 450,000 distinct CDR3 sequences; 15% to 20% were seen once. What was sequenced was PBMCs or a T cell subset sorted from them (not recorded which). These receptor sequences come from an adult woman who had mild COVID-19 (a few samples of this study predate the infection). Cell type and time point are not known. Each CDR3 is given with its conserved first and last residue. The order of the fields is J gene, clone size, V gene, D gene, CDR3 DNA, CDR3 protein. D genes are given only for firm matches. The size of a clone is reported for some rows only, either as once, few or many, or as a class for expanded clones.

J: TRBJ2-1; size: few; V: TRBV29-1; D: .; DNA: TGCAGCGTTTCGACTACCACGGCGTTCTTC; CDR3: CSVSTTTAFF
J: TRBJ2-2; size: .; V: TRBV5-1; D: .; DNA: TGCGCCAGCAGCCATCTCGGGGGAGTTGCCTTTGCGAACACCGGGGAGCTGTTTTTT; CDR3: CASSHLGGVAFANTGELFF
J: TRBJ1-1; size: .; V: TRBV2; D: .; DNA: TGTGCCAGCAGTGAACCGATCCCGCGCCAGTGGAACACTGAAGCTTTCTTT; CDR3: CASSEPIPRQWNTEAFF
J: TRBJ2-7; size: few; V: TRBV9; D: TRBD1; DNA: TGTGCCAGCAGCCCGGCGGACAGGGCCGCGGGAGAGCAGTACTTC; CDR3: CASSPADRAAGEQYF
J: TRBJ2-1; size: .; V: TRBV6-2/TRBV6-3; D: .; DNA: TGTGCCAGCAGTTATTTCGGGAACTACAATGAGCAGTTCTTC; CDR3: CASSYFGNYNEQFF
J: TRBJ2-2; size: .; V: TRBV9; D: .; DNA: TGTGCCAGCAGCCATAACCCCGGGGAGCTGTTTTTT; CDR3: CASSHNPGELFF
J: TRBJ2-7; size: .; V: TRBV19; D: .; DNA: TGTGCCAGTAAGCCGAAGCAGAGCTCCTACGAGCAGTACTTC; CDR3: CASKPKQSSYEQYF
J: TRBJ1-5; size: .; V: TRBV4-1; D: .; DNA: TGCGCCAGCAGCCAAGACGGGGTTAGCAATCAGCCCCAGCATTTT; CDR3: CASSQDGVSNQPQHF
J: TRBJ2-7; size: many; V: TRBV5-1; D: .; DNA: TGCGCCAGCAGCTTGGGCGGGGGCCCGACGTCCTACGAGCAGTACTTC; CDR3: CASSLGGGPTSYEQYF
J: TRBJ1-5; size: few; V: TRBV6-6; D: TRBD1; DNA: TGTGCCAGCAATCCACCGACGGGACAGGGAAATCAGCCCCAGCATTTT; CDR3: CASNPPTGQGNQPQHF
J: TRBJ2-7; size: many; V: TRBV18; D: .; DNA: TGTGCCAGCAGCCCGGGTGTCTCCTACGAGCAGTACTTC; CDR3: CASSPGVSYEQYF
J: TRBJ2-3; size: .; V: TRBV29-1; D: TRBD2; DNA: TGCAGCGTTGATTCTTCAACTAGCGGGCCCACAGATACGCAGTATTTT; CDR3: CSVDSSTSGPTDTQYF
J: TRBJ2-7; size: .; V: TRBV4-3; D: .; DNA: TGCGCCAGCAGCCAAGGTTTTGTTCACTCCTACGAGCAGTACTTC; CDR3: CASSQGFVHSYEQYF
J: TRBJ1-2; size: many; V: TRBV9; D: .; DNA: TGTGCCAGCAGCGTAGGGGGTCAGCGGGAGACGGTGTTCTATGGCTACACCTTC; CDR3: CASSVGGQRETVFYGYTF
J: TRBJ1-5; size: .; V: TRBV24-1; D: .; DNA: TGTGCCACCAGTGACCGCGGTAGGTCCCAGCATTTT; CDR3: CATSDRGRSQHF
J: TRBJ1-2; size: many; V: TRBV7-9; D: TRBD1; DNA: TGTGCCAGCAGCCCAATGGACAGGGGCCTCTATGGCTACACCTTC; CDR3: CASSPMDRGLYGYTF
J: TRBJ2-7; size: .; V: TRBV27; D: .; DNA: TGTGCCAGCAGCCTGGGTAGGGGTGGCTACGAGCAGTACTTC; CDR3: CASSLGRGGYEQYF
J: TRBJ1-1; size: .; V: TRBV6-2/TRBV6-3; D: .; DNA: TGTGCCAGCAGTTACCGATCCTTTGCTCAGGGAAGCACTGAAGCTTTCTTT; CDR3: CASSYRSFAQGSTEAFF
J: TRBJ1-1; size: .; V: TRBV29-1; D: .; DNA: TGCAGCTCCCGCAGGGGAACCGTAGGACCTGAAGCTTTCTTT; CDR3: CSSRRGTVGPEAFF
J: TRBJ2-3; size: few; V: TRBV5-1; D: TRBD2; DNA: TGCGCCAGCAGCCGTCGGACTAGCGGGAGGGTCGATACGCAGTATTTT; CDR3: CASSRRTSGRVDTQYF
J: TRBJ2-7; size: few; V: TRBV6-2/TRBV6-3; D: .; DNA: TGTGCCAGCACCACCCACTATTGGCAGTACTTC; CDR3: CASTTHYWQYF
J: TRBJ1-1; size: .; V: TRBV12-3/TRBV12-4; D: TRBD1; DNA: TGTGCCAGCAGTGCATATGGGACAGGGGCGGAAGCTTTCTTT; CDR3: CASSAYGTGAEAFF
J: TRBJ2-1; size: .; V: TRBV7-9; D: .; DNA: TGTGCCAGCAGCTTAGGCCGAACAGTGGGGGAGCAGTTCTTC; CDR3: CASSLGRTVGEQFF
J: TRBJ1-4; size: few; V: TRBV20-1; D: .; DNA: TGCAGTGCTAGAGCGGTAGGGACTCTTAATGAAAAACTGTTTTTT; CDR3: CSARAVGTLNEKLFF
J: TRBJ2-7; size: .; V: TRBV9; D: TRBD1; DNA: TGTGCCAGCAGCCGTATGGTCTCTGGACAGGGGATTGGCGAGCAGTACTTC; CDR3: CASSRMVSGQGIGEQYF
J: TRBJ2-5; size: .; V: TRBV7-2; D: .; DNA: TGTGCCAGCAGCCTTGTGTTCCAAGAGACCCAGTACTTC; CDR3: CASSLVFQETQYF
J: TRBJ2-1; size: few; V: TRBV3-1; D: TRBD2; DNA: TGTGCCAGCAGCCAGTTGGGGCTAGCGGGGTGGGGTGAGCAGTTCTTC; CDR3: CASSQLGLAGWGEQFF
J: TRBJ2-1; size: .; V: TRBV27; D: .; DNA: TGTGCCAGCAGTTCCCCCGTTGGGAGCGAGCAGTTCTTC; CDR3: CASSSPVGSEQFF
J: TRBJ2-2; size: .; V: TRBV19; D: .; DNA: TGTGCCAGTAGCTTCTCCCCGGCAGGGCGGACCGGGGAGCTGTTTTTT; CDR3: CASSFSPAGRTGELFF
J: TRBJ2-1; size: .; V: TRBV19; D: .; DNA: TGTGCCAGTAGTATTGGGGCCAATGAGCAGTTCTTC; CDR3: CASSIGANEQFF
J: TRBJ2-1; size: many; V: TRBV12-3/TRBV12-4; D: TRBD1; DNA: TGTGCCAGTGCCTTTAGGGGGCCCGGGTACAATGAGCAGTTCTTC; CDR3: CASAFRGPGYNEQFF
J: TRBJ2-7; size: few; V: TRBV5-1; D: .; DNA: TGCGCCAGCAGCTTGGCCGCCCAGGGATCCTACGAGCAGTACTTC; CDR3: CASSLAAQGSYEQYF
J: TRBJ2-3; size: few; V: TRBV14; D: .; DNA: TGTGCCAGCAGCCGCGAATGGGGCAGCACAGATACGCAGTATTTT; CDR3: CASSREWGSTDTQYF
J: TRBJ1-2; size: .; V: TRBV12-3/TRBV12-4; D: .; DNA: TGTGCCAGCAGTATTGGGGCCTATCGCACCTTC; CDR3: CASSIGAYRTF
J: TRBJ1-1; size: .; V: TRBV6-5; D: .; DNA: TGTGCCAGCAGTTACAATGGGGGCACTGAAGCTTTCTTT; CDR3: CASSYNGGTEAFF
J: TRBJ2-1; size: few; V: TRBV3-1; D: TRBD2; DNA: TGTGCCAGCAGCCAGACTAGCGGGGGACTCTACAATGAGCAGTTCTTC; CDR3: CASSQTSGGLYNEQFF
J: TRBJ1-5; size: few; V: TRBV19; D: .; DNA: TGTGCCAGCGCCCGGGGCCGCAGGACGGGAGGCAATCAGCCCCAGCATTTT; CDR3: CASARGRRTGGNQPQHF
J: TRBJ1-2; size: .; V: TRBV9; D: TRBD1; DNA: TGTGCCAGCAGCGCTTCAGGGGGTAGTGGCTATGGCTACACCTTC; CDR3: CASSASGGSGYGYTF
J: TRBJ2-7; size: .; V: TRBV15; D: .; DNA: TGTGCCACCAGCAGAGGAATCGATTACGAGCAGTACTTC; CDR3: CATSRGIDYEQYF
J: TRBJ1-2; size: .; V: TRBV30; D: .; DNA: TGTGCCTGGGGCGGGACATCAGCCGGGGGCTACACCTTC; CDR3: CAWGGTSAGGYTF
J: TRBJ2-5; size: .; V: TRBV7-6; D: TRBD1; DNA: TGTGCCAGCAGCTTCGACAGGGGGAAGACCCAGTACTTC; CDR3: CASSFDRGKTQYF
J: TRBJ2-1; size: .; V: TRBV6-4; D: TRBD2; DNA: TGTGCCAGCAGTGAGATAGCGGGGGGCTACAATGAGCAGTTCTTC; CDR3: CASSEIAGGYNEQFF
J: TRBJ2-3; size: .; V: TRBV14; D: .; DNA: TGTGCCAGCAGCCACAGGGACATTAGCACAGATACGCAGTATTTT; CDR3: CASSHRDISTDTQYF
J: TRBJ2-1; size: .; V: TRBV30; D: .; DNA: TGTGCCTGGAGTGCTGGGACGCGAGGGTCCTACAATGAGCAGTTCTTC; CDR3: CAWSAGTRGSYNEQFF
J: TRBJ1-2; size: once; V: TRBV29-1; D: .; DNA: TGCAGCGTTGAAACGACAGATCAATATGGCTACACCTTC; CDR3: CSVETTDQYGYTF
J: TRBJ1-1; size: few; V: TRBV4-3; D: .; DNA: TGCGCCAGCAGCCAAGATGGTGTCAGTTTGAACACTGAAGCTTTCTTT; CDR3: CASSQDGVSLNTEAFF
J: TRBJ2-1; size: few; V: TRBV7-8; D: TRBD2; DNA: TGTGCCAGCAGCTTAGCGTGGGCGGGAGGCTACAATGAGCAGTTCTTC; CDR3: CASSLAWAGGYNEQFF
J: TRBJ2-3; size: .; V: TRBV6-8; D: .; DNA: TGTGCCAGCAGTTACTCGTACACTTTTAGCACAGATACGCAGTATTTT; CDR3: CASSYSYTFSTDTQYF
J: TRBJ2-5; size: .; V: TRBV25-1; D: .; DNA: TGTGCCAGCAGTGAATTCATGGATGGGGAGACCCAGTACTTC; CDR3: CASSEFMDGETQYF
J: TRBJ1-1; size: .; V: TRBV27; D: .; DNA: TGTGCCAGCAGTTCCTTTGGGGGCGCATGGAACACTGAAGCTTTCTTT; CDR3: CASSSFGGAWNTEAFF
J: TRBJ1-2; size: few; V: TRBV6-1; D: TRBD1; DNA: TGTGCCAGCAGTGAAGCCCTGACAGGGTCCTATGGCTACACCTTC; CDR3: CASSEALTGSYGYTF